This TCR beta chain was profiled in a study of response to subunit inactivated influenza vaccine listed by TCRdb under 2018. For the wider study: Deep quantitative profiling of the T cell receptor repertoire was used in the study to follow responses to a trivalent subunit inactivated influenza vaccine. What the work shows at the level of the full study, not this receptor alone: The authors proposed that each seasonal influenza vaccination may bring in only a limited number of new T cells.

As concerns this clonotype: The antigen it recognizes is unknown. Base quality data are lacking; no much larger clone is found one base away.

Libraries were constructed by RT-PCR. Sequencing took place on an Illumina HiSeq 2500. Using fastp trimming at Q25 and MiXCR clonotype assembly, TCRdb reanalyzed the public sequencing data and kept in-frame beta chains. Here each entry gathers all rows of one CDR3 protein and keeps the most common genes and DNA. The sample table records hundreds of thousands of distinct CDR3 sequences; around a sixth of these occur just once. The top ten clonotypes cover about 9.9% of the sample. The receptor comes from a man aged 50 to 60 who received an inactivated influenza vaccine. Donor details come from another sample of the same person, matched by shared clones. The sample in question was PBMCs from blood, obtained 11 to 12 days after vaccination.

This receptor has the CDR3 CATDDRPRTGGLNTEAFF. The DNA is as follows: TGCGCCACCGACGACAGGCCCCGAACCGGGGGTTTGAACACTGAAGCTTTCTTT. Recombination linked TRBV4-1 to TRBJ1-1; a weak D assignment points to TRBD1 (6 bases agree). V gives up 10 bases and J gives up 0 bases, and the segment between their germline ends measures 27 bases. The CDR3 spans 18 residues, from the cysteine through the phenylalanine. The read is trimmed to its CDR3 DNA, 54 bases read in frame from base 1. From the germline V gene, CDR1 is MGHRA and CDR2 is YSYEKL.